This entry features one TCR beta chain sequence. Its antigen is unidentified. Sequencing was performed with immunoSEQ multiplex PCR; in TCRdb, only in-frame clones are kept and a portion is missing. This repertoire shows 150,000 to 180,000 clones, approximately 90% found once; its top ten account for approximately 2%. CDR1 is MDHEN and CDR2 is SYDVKM in the germline V gene. The CDR3 length is 13 residues. V was trimmed by 2 bases and J by 8 bases, leaving 12 bases between them. This record belongs to a study of T cell responses to AZD1222 COVID-19 vaccine. Study-level points and caveats: Compared with day 0, the breadth and depth of the Spike-specific TCR repertoire rose significantly after two doses of AZD1222. Spike was spanned by vaccine-associated CD4 TCRs, with dominance at 160-218 and 743-854. Reportedly, nearly half the spike-specific TCRs target unmutated variant regions.

The rearrangement links TRBV28 to TRBJ1-2, with D unclear. This TCR came from an adult in good health. Sequenced here: peripheral blood, sampled on day 0 of AZD1222 vaccination. CDR3 DNA: TGTGCCAGCAGTTTAGGACGGCGGTCGGGCTACACCTTC. It codes for CASSLGRRSGYTF.